Listed here are 30 T cell receptor beta chains from one sample, sequenced in a study of beta chain features in type 1 diabetes. General study points: All four CD4+ subsets of Type 1 diabetes patients contained TCRB CDR3s that were moderately but significantly shorter.

No antigen has been assigned to these receptors. Every isolated RNA sample was fully reverse transcribed, so sequencing captured expressed TCRB transcripts. Method: immunoSEQ multiplex PCR; TCRdb's copy keeps in-frame clones and lacks some. This table holds roughly 730,000 clones, 10% to 15% found once. Specimen: naive CD4+ T cells from blood. The receptors shown here come from a man aged 18 to 29 with type 1 diabetes.

This clone was detected only a few times. J is TRBJ1-2 and V is TRBV15; a possible D gene is TRBD1 (6 bases). The V gene lost 0 bases and the J gene lost 6 bases, with 8 bases spanning the gap. CDR1 LNHNV and CDR2 YYDKDF come from the germline V gene (reference sequence). This CDR3 contains 13 residues. The CDR3 nucleotides are TGTGCCACCAGCAGAGATCAGGGGAATGGCTACACCTTC. Translated: CATSRDQGNGYTF. Supplemented by reference TRBV15 and TRBJ1-2, the full variable domain reads DAMVIQNPRYQVTQFGKPVTLSCSQTLNHNVMYWYQQKSSQAPKLLFHYYDKDFNNEADTPDNFQSRRPNTSFCFLDIRSPGLGDTAMYLCATSRDQGNGYTFGSGTRLTVV.

The rearrangement uses TRBV6-5 and TRBJ1-4; 8 bases are shared with TRBD1. The CDR3 spans 14 residues. In germline, CDR1 is MNHEY, CDR2 SVGAGI. Unmatched junction bases numbered 1, after V lost 0 bases and J lost 7 bases. Written as DNA, the CDR3 is TGTGCCAGCAGTTACTCAGGACAGGGTGAAAAACTGTTTTTT. Translating gives CASSYSGQGEKLFF.

This clone appeared a few times. V usage is TRBV7-2 and J usage is TRBJ2-2, with 7 bases identical to TRBD1. From germline, CDR1 is SGHTA and CDR2 FQGNSA. The CDR3 runs to 16 residues. V lost 1 base to trimming and J lost 7 bases; unmatched junction nucleotides: 9. In nucleotides, the CDR3 is TGTGCCAGCAGCTTAGTTTCCGGGACAGTTCACGGGGAGCTGTTTTTT. Protein: CASSLVSGTVHGELFF.

This clone turned up a few times. The J gene is TRBJ1-4, the V gene TRBV30; a weak D match, TRBD1 (5 bases). V shed 5 bases and J shed 4 bases, with 8 bases lying between them. Germline assignment: CDR1 GTSNPN and CDR2 SVGIG (reference sequence). The CDR3 runs to 12 residues. CDR3 region: CAWGTVNEKLFF. In nucleotides, the CDR3 is TGTGCCTGGGGGACGGTTAATGAAAAACTGTTTTTT.

This clone was seen only a few times. V and J are TRBV29-1 and TRBJ2-5; 7 positions agree with TRBD2. CDR3 length: 15 residues. Germline CDR1 is SQVTM and CDR2 is ANQGSEA. The J segment lost 11 bases and the V segment lost 6 bases, leaving 21 bases of the junction unmatched. The CDR3 is CSVGRTSDTLGEQYF. The CDR3 coding sequence is TGCAGCGTGGGACGAACTAGCGACACACTCGGGGAGCAGTACTTC.

The chain couples TRBV2 to TRBJ2-5; 7 bases are a match to TRBD1. The germline V gene encodes CDR1 SNHLY and CDR2 FYNNEI. Unmatched junction bases numbered 8, after V lost 5 bases and J lost 2 bases. The CDR3 has 15 residues. DNA for the CDR3: TGTGCCAGCAGTCTCCAGACAGGGCGTCAAGAGACCCAGTACTTC. It is translated as CASSLQTGRQETQYF.

This chain joins TRBV4-2 and TRBJ2-1; 14 bases agree with TRBD2. CDR3 size: 17 residues. Germline CDR1 is LGHNA and CDR2 is YNFKEQ. V trimming: 1 base; J trimming: 9 bases; junction bases outside the gene matches: 8. The CDR3 sequence: CASSQGPTSGGAFEQFF. The CDR3 nucleotides read TGTGCCAGCAGCCAAGGCCCGACTAGCGGGGGGGCCTTTGAGCAGTTCTTC.

The chain combines TRBV30 with TRBJ1-4; a weak D match, TRBD1 (5 bases). Germline V lookup: CDR1 GTSNPN, CDR2 SVGIG (reference sequence). V was cut by 4 bases and J by 12 bases, with 18 bases left in between. CDR3 length equals 13 residues. The CDR3: CAWTGTVGKELFF. The CDR3 DNA is TGTGCCTGGACCGGGACGGTCGGGAAGGAACTGTTTTTT.

This chain joins TRBV6-6 and TRBJ2-4; D perhaps matches TRBD1 (7 bases). Germline V lookup: CDR1 MNHNY, CDR2 SVGAGI (reference sequence). Trimming took off 8 bases at V and 8 bases at J, with 10 bases between the two ends. The CDR3 is 11 amino acids. Written as DNA, the CDR3 is TGTGCCAGCGGCAGGGGGGACATTCAGTACTTC. Its protein is CASGRGDIQYF.

The CDR3: CASRRTGANQPQHF. The CDR3 nucleotides are TGTGCCAGCAGAAGGACAGGGGCAAATCAGCCCCAGCATTTT. The chain uses TRBV27 and TRBJ1-5; the match to TRBD1 covers 9 bases. The CDR3 totals 14 residues. Germline assignment: CDR1 MNHEY and CDR2 SMNVEV (reference sequence). With V trimmed by 6 bases and J by 4 bases, 4 bases remained unmatched.

V gene TRBV13 combines with J gene TRBJ1-2; 7 bases fit TRBD1. The germline V gene encodes CDR1 PRHDT and CDR2 FYEKMQ (reference sequence). This CDR3 is built from 15 residues. The V segment lost 1 base and the J segment 4 bases; nucleotides outside the gene matches: 6. CDR3 nucleotide sequence: TGTGCCAGCAGCTTAGCCCACGGGACAGCCTATGGCTACACCTTC. Its translation: CASSLAHGTAYGYTF.

This clone was detected a few times. CDR3 region: CASSFSDRGNTEAFF. The CDR3 region has the DNA TGTGCCAGCAGCTTTTCCGACAGGGGGAACACTGAAGCTTTCTTT. V usage is TRBV5-4 and J usage is TRBJ1-1; TRBD1 aligns across 8 bases. From germline, CDR1 is SGHNT and CDR2 YYREEE (reference sequence). The V gene end was trimmed by 2 bases and the J gene end by 1 base; junction bases not matched to a gene: 4. CDR3 length equals 15 residues.

This clone has more than one count but fewer than ten. Other DNA sequences in this specimen translate into the identical CDR3. The chain couples TRBV2 to TRBJ1-2; D is undetermined. The V end lost 6 bases, the J end lost 3 bases, and 5 bases lay between the germline ends. The CDR3 extends over 11 amino acids. Looked up from germline, CDR1 is SNHLY and CDR2 is FYNNEI. CDR3: CASSRDYGYTF. In DNA form, the CDR3 reads TGTGCCAGCAGCAGAGACTATGGCTACACCTTC.

The chain combines TRBV18 with TRBJ2-7; possible D gene TRBD1, 6 bases. The germline CDR1 and CDR2 sequences are KGHSH and LQKENI. Trimming removed 2 bases from V and 5 bases from J, with 13 bases in between. The CDR3 is made up of 14 amino acids. The CDR3 here is CASSPGQSRDEQYF. The CDR3 DNA follows: TGTGCCAGCTCACCAGGACAGTCAAGAGACGAGCAGTACTTC.

This clone was counted between two and nine times. The chain recombines TRBV7-2 with TRBJ1-1, with D uncertain. This CDR3 comprises 15 residues. V lost 6 bases to trimming and J lost 3 bases, with 17 bases between them. Germline V lookup: CDR1 SGHTA, CDR2 FQGNSA. CDR3 amino acids: CASSSEGIAYTEAFF. CDR3 coding DNA: TGTGCCAGCAGTTCCGAAGGCATCGCGTACACTGAAGCTTTCTTT.

J is TRBJ2-2 and V is TRBV6-5; D might be TRBD1 (6 bases). This CDR3 has 15 amino acids. V was cut by 5 bases and J by 2 bases, with 12 bases left in between. The germline CDR1 and CDR2 sequences are MNHEY and SVGAGI. DNA of the CDR3: TGTGCCAGCAGTCGAGGGACATTAAACACCGGGGAGCTGTTTTTT. Its protein product is CASSRGTLNTGELFF.

The genes are TRBV14 and TRBJ2-1, with a weak D call TRBD1 (5 bases). V dropped 4 bases and J dropped 6 bases, with 7 bases sitting between them. This CDR3 spans 12 amino acids. Germline CDR1 is SGHDN and CDR2 is FVKESK. CDR3 bases: TGTGCCAGCAGCCCCCAGGGCAATGAGCAGTTCTTC. It translates to CASSPQGNEQFF.

Notes on this clone: Germline and junction disagree at one end, which may indicate a read error. The chain recombines TRBV7-9 with TRBJ2-5; D is ambiguous. The CDR3 runs to 10 residues. Per the germline V gene, CDR1 is SEHNR and CDR2 is FQNEAQ (reference sequence). DNA of the CDR3: TGTGCCAGCCACCAGGAGACCCAGTACTTC. Amino acid sequence: CASHQETQYF.

The rearrangement joins TRBV6-6 to TRBJ2-5; TRBD2 agrees at 11 bases. The J segment lost 5 bases and the V segment lost 8 bases, leaving 7 bases of the junction unmatched. This CDR3 comprises 14 residues. Per germline, CDR1 MNHNY and CDR2 SVGAGI (reference sequence). In nucleotides, the CDR3 is TGTGCCAGCGGCCGACTAGCGGGACTGGAGACCCAGTACTTC. Encoded protein: CASGRLAGLETQYF.

This clone was detected only a few times. The V gene is TRBV6-5, the J gene TRBJ2-7; D is unclear. The CDR3 runs 13 residues. Trimming shortened V by 8 bases and J by 0 bases, and 11 bases separated the two germline ends. Germline assignment: CDR1 MNHEY and CDR2 SVGAGI. As DNA, the CDR3 is TGTGCCAGCCGCCGATCTAGCTCCTACGAGCAGTACTTC. Encoded protein: CASRRSSSYEQYF.

This clone was counted a few times. Other DNA sequences from this sample encode an identical CDR3 as well. V gene TRBV5-1 combines with J gene TRBJ2-2; tentatively, D is TRBD2 (6 bases). The V gene's germline CDR1 is SGHRS and CDR2 YFSETQ. The CDR3 contains 14 residues. Trimming pared 4 bases from V and 2 bases from J, leaving 9 bases between. This chain's CDR3 is CASSPGGNTGELFF. The CDR3 region has the DNA TGCGCCAGCAGCCCCGGGGGAAACACCGGGGAGCTGTTTTTT.

This clone was detected only a few times. This chain uses TRBV5-1 with TRBJ2-7; TRBD1 matches 7 bases. V shed 0 bases and J 4 bases; nucleotides not matched to a gene: 4. Germline V CDR1 and CDR2: SGHRS, YFSETQ. CDR3 length: 14 amino acids. The CDR3 DNA follows: TGCGCCAGCAGCTTGGGGGGACAGAAATACGAGCAGTACTTC. Its protein product is CASSLGGQKYEQYF.

This clone was detected only a few times. V and J are TRBV11-3 and TRBJ2-5; 8 bases line up with TRBD2. J was trimmed by 5 bases and V by 5 bases; bases with no gene match: 19. The germline V gene encodes CDR1 SGHNT and CDR2 YENEEA. The CDR3 has 18 amino acids. The chain's CDR3 is CASSPLTQAGDLVETQYF. CDR3 DNA: TGTGCCAGCAGCCCCCTTACTCAAGCGGGGGATTTGGTGGAGACCCAGTACTTC.

This clone has just a few counts. The J gene is TRBJ1-5, the V gene TRBV28, with D perhaps matching TRBD1 (5 bases). The CDR3 is 13 amino acids. V shed 4 bases and J shed 1 base, with 5 bases lying between them. The germline gives CDR1 MDHEN, CDR2 SYDVKM. In DNA, the CDR3 is TGTGCCAGCAGTTCAGGGAGCAATCAGCCCCAGCATTTT. Encoded protein: CASSSGSNQPQHF.

The chain combines TRBV7-8 with TRBJ2-7; no definite D call. The CDR3 runs to 15 residues. Germline CDR1 SGHVS, CDR2 FQNEAQ. Trimming removed 0 bases at V and 0 bases at J, with 9 bases between. This CDR3 reads CASSLAETFSYEQYF. In DNA form, the CDR3 reads TGTGCCAGCAGCTTAGCGGAGACCTTCTCCTACGAGCAGTACTTC.

The CDR3 nucleotides are TGTGCCATCAGTGAGTCCGGGGTAGGGAAGGCTTTCTTT. Translating gives CAISESGVGKAFF. The chain uses TRBV10-3 and TRBJ1-1; unclear D gene. The CDR3 covers 13 residues. Germline loops: CDR1 ENHRY, CDR2 SYGVKD. Trimming took 0 bases from V and 11 from J, leaving 13 bases between them.

The rearrangement joins TRBV25-1 to TRBJ1-3, with D perhaps TRBD1 (5 bases). In germline, CDR1 is MGHDK, CDR2 SYGVNS. The ends were cut back, 5 bases at V and 3 bases at J, with 11 bases in the middle. There are 14 residues in the CDR3. The CDR3 spells CASSKGLGGNTIYF. CDR3 nucleotide sequence: TGTGCCAGCAGTAAGGGACTGGGTGGAAACACCATATATTTT.

This clone came up a few times. The rearrangement links TRBV18 to TRBJ2-5; D ambiguous. Per the germline V gene, CDR1 is KGHSH and CDR2 is LQKENI. Trimming took 0 bases from V and 1 from J, leaving 6 bases between them. This CDR3 is built from 14 residues. DNA of the CDR3: TGTGCCAGCTCACCACCGACGGCCCAAGAGACCCAGTACTTC. It codes for CASSPPTAQETQYF. Supplemented by reference TRBV18 and TRBJ2-5, the full variable domain reads NAGVMQNPRHLVRRRGQEARLRCSPMKGHSHVYWYRQLPEEGLKFMVYLQKENIIDESGMPKERFSAEFPKEGPSILRIQQVVRGDSAAYFCASSPPTAQETQYFGPGTRLLVL.

This clone was seen a few times. The chain links TRBV7-6 to TRBJ2-1; the D call may be TRBD1 or TRBD2 (5 bases each). Trimming pared 4 bases from V and 7 bases from J, leaving 17 bases between. The CDR3 loop spans 15 amino acids. The germline gives CDR1 SGHVS, CDR2 FNYEAQ. CDR3 bases: TGTGCCAGCAGCTCGCGTAGTGGGGGAAGGAATGAGCAGTTCTTC. It is translated as CASSSRSGGRNEQFF. Full variable domain (rest looked up from reference TRBV7-6 and TRBJ2-1): GAGVSQSPRYKVTKRGQDVALRCDPISGHVSLYWYRQALGQGPEFLTYFNYEAQQDKSGLPNDRFSAERPEGSISTLTIQRTEQRDSAMYRCASSSRSGGRNEQFFGPGTRLTVL.

The chain employs TRBV14 and TRBJ2-7, with D possibly matching TRBD2 (6 bases). Trimming removed 2 bases from V and 7 bases from J, with 12 bases in between. From germline, CDR1 is SGHDN and CDR2 FVKESK. The CDR3 has 13 residues. In nucleotides, the CDR3 is TGTGCCAGCAGCCAATCGGGGGTGAGGGAGCAGTACTTC. It encodes CASSQSGVREQYF.